The present T cell receptor beta chain was sequenced within a study of regulatory T cells in long-lasting Graves disease. This clonotype appeared a single time. As for time point: newly diagnosed GD, antithyroid drugs for less than 3 months. PBMC RNA was the source of the TCR library. The CDR3 runs to 14 residues. V was cut by 8 bases and J by 4 bases, with 14 bases left in between. The germline V gene encodes CDR1 WNHNN and CDR2 SYGVQD (reference sequence). Arm-PCR of CDR3 regions and iRepertoire HTBI primers were the basis on which TCR beta libraries were built. From the multiplex PCR reads, TCRdb called clonotypes with MiXCR, one entry per CDR3 protein. The sample gives 400,000 to 650,000 distinct CDR3 sequences, about 16% of which show up once; 25% is in the top ten. This sample was shared with a second study, whose subject was T cells in Graves' hyperthyroidism and ophthalmopathy. That source reports: Thyroid ultrasound, orbital computed tomography, clinical symptoms, and serum thyroxine and TRAb underpinned diagnoses. The HTBI primer set drove a first-round RT-PCR of the TCR CDR3. Stable hyperthyroidism was told apart from ophthalmopathy by a model built on 13 V-J features.

The TCR comes from a woman aged 35-60 years with Graves disease. The V gene is TRBV10-1, the J gene TRBJ1-4, with D possibly being TRBD1 (5 bases). The sample was peripheral blood mononuclear cells (PBMCs), taken at new diagnosis, from a patient treated with antithyroid drugs. The CDR3 DNA follows: TGCGCCAGCGCTCCGGGACGGGGTAATGAAAAACTGTTTTTT. Its protein is CASAPGRGNEKLFF.